This paragraph covers one TCR beta chain sequence. In the same sample, other DNA sequences code for this CDR3. The data originate from a study of blood T cell repertoires in COVID-19. In the study overall: The study drew acute and convalescent COVID-19 samples from the United States, Italy and Spain.

CDR3 length equals 16 residues. V was shortened by 0 bases and J by 1 base, with 11 bases between the two germline ends. In germline, CDR1 is SGHRS, CDR2 YFSETQ. Sequencing used immunoSEQ multiplex PCR; TCRdb keeps in-frame clones, though not all of them. The sample has fewer than 130,000 clones; around three quarters are singletons. The TCR sequence derives from a woman aged 60-75 years with acute or convalescent COVID-19. This chain connects TRBV5-1 to TRBJ1-3, with D possibly being TRBD1 (6 bases). The sample taken for sequencing was peripheral blood. This CDR3 reads CASSLGYRASGNTIYF. CDR3 in DNA: TGCGCCAGCAGCTTGGGGTACAGGGCTTCTGGAAACACCATATATTTT. The full variable domain, its missing parts supplied by reference TRBV5-1 and TRBJ1-3, is KAGVTQTPRYLIKTRGQQVTLSCSPISGHRSVSWYQQTPGQGLQFLFEYFSETQRNKGNFPGRFSGRQFSNSRSEMNVSTLELGDSALYLCASSLGYRASGNTIYFGEGSWLTVV.